This T cell receptor (beta chain) was identified in a study of technical replicates of blood from a handful of donors (dated by TCRdb to about 2017). Compared with germline, V lacks 4 bases and J lacks 0 bases; bases without a gene match: 5. Per the germline V gene (reference sequence), SGHNT is the CDR1 and YYREEE is the CDR2. The CDR3 goes from the cysteine to the phenylalanine over 15 residues. Only CDR3 DNA is held: 45 bases, read in frame from base 1. Receptor libraries were prepared by the immunoSEQ multiplex PCR assay. TCRdb limited this immuneACCESS table to in-frame rearrangements with V and J called. A share of clones is missing; checked studies link under half to unresolved V genes, and the rest is unexplained. This sample comprises just over 55,000 clones, just over 90% of them detected only once. Together, the top ten hold less than 4.5% of the sample. As for this clone: Its antigen is not yet known. No much larger clonotype is one base removed from it; base qualities were not supplied.

Sequenced material: PBMCs. Recombination connected TRBV5-4 to TRBJ1-1, with 8 middle bases fitting TRBD1. The sequence came from a human donor in good health. Some clones in this sample may be carry-over from other donors' samples. The DNA sequence follows: TGTGCCAGCAGCAAAGGACAGGGTGTGAACACTGAAGCTTTCTTT. The encoded protein is CASSKGQGVNTEAFF. The reference TRBV5-4 and TRBJ1-1 proteins fill in what lies around the CDR3, so the full variable domain reads ETGVTQSPTHLIKTRGQQVTLRCSSQSGHNTVSWYQQALGQGPQFIFQYYREEENGRGNFPPRFSGLQFPNYSSELNVNALELDDSALYLCASSKGQGVNTEAFFGQGTRLTVV.